This TCR beta chain stems from a study of early T cells in non-severe SARS-CoV-2 infection. CDR1 KGHSH and CDR2 LQKENI come from the germline V gene. V gave up 3 bases and J gave up 8 bases; unmatched junction bases: 10. The CDR3 runs to 16 residues. Researchers attached unique molecular identifiers to individual cDNA molecules. TCRdb re-called the 5' RACE reads with MiXCR, one entry per CDR3 protein. This table has about 81,000 distinct CDR3 sequences, 6% to 7% appearing once. V and J are TRBV18 and TRBJ2-1; TRBD2 matches at 10 bases. Sequenced: whole blood. The sequence was collected from an adult who was a healthcare worker with PCR-confirmed SARS-CoV-2 infection or an uninfected control (not recorded which). The CDR3 spells CASSPQLAGRGDEQFF. In DNA form, the CDR3 reads TGTGCCAGCTCACCCCAACTAGCGGGGAGGGGCGATGAGCAGTTCTTC.